A single sample is the source of the 32 T cell receptor beta chains below, sequenced in a study of cytomegalovirus exposure and HLA in healthy donors. PCR primers comprised 60 Vbeta and 13 Jbeta primers. Only in-frame clones appear in the TCRdb table, and some are missing; sequencing was by immunoSEQ multiplex PCR. The sample carries about 170,000 clones, roughly 84% recorded once. What was sequenced was PBMCs. These TCRs come from a male donor in good health and CMV-seronegative.

The chain links TRBV2 to TRBJ2-3; 9 positions agree with TRBD1. The CDR3 has 15 amino acids. CDR1 and CDR2 (germline): SNHLY, FYNNEI. V shed 1 base and J 3 bases; nucleotides not matched to a gene: 2. The CDR3: CASSEGDRATDTQYF. In nucleotides, the CDR3 is TGTGCCAGCAGTGAAGGGGACAGGGCGACAGATACGCAGTATTTT.

The gene calls are TRBV14 and TRBJ2-3; 12 positions match TRBD2. V dropped 2 bases and J dropped 2; count of bases not matched to a gene: 5. In germline, CDR1 is SGHDN, CDR2 FVKESK. The CDR3 loop spans 17 amino acids. The CDR3, as DNA: TGTGCCAGCAGCCAACTTACTAGCGGGGGGCTCACAGATACGCAGTATTTT. It translates to CASSQLTSGGLTDTQYF.

This rearrangement joins TRBV19 to TRBJ2-5; TRBD1 matches 9 bases. V lost 4 bases to trimming and J lost 5 bases; unmatched junction nucleotides: 5. This CDR3 spans 14 amino acids. Per the germline V gene, CDR1 is LNHDA and CDR2 is SQIVND (reference sequence). CDR3 nucleotide sequence: TGTGCCAGTAGTAACAGGGGGCGAGGGGAGACCCAGTACTTC. Translating it yields CASSNRGRGETQYF.

The chain carries TRBV7-2 and TRBJ1-1; D is undetermined. V was trimmed by 1 base and J by 4 bases, leaving 13 bases between them. The CDR3 spans 15 residues. CDR1 and CDR2 from the germline V gene are SGHTA and FQGNSA. The CDR3 reads CASSLVSRSVTEAFF. The CDR3 DNA sequence: TGTGCCAGCAGCTTAGTCTCTCGGTCGGTCACTGAAGCTTTCTTT.

The chain joins TRBV20-1 to TRBJ2-7; 8 bases align to TRBD1. The germline V gene encodes CDR1 DFQATT and CDR2 SNEGSKA (reference sequence). The J segment lost 6 bases and the V segment lost 6 bases, leaving 4 bases of the junction unmatched. The CDR3 totals 11 residues. The CDR3 DNA reads TGCAGTGCACCGACAGGGGCCGAGCAGTACTTC. Translation gives CSAPTGAEQYF.

The chain links TRBV28 to TRBJ2-7, with D possibly matching TRBD1 (6 bases). V lost 3 bases and J 0 bases, leaving 12 bases between the germline ends. Per the germline V gene, CDR1 is MDHEN and CDR2 is SYDVKM. This CDR3 has 15 amino acids. The CDR3, as DNA: TGTGCCAGCAGTTTGGGGGCCCCAAGCTCCTACGAGCAGTACTTC. It is translated as CASSLGAPSSYEQYF. Filled out from reference TRBV28 and TRBJ2-7, the complete variable domain reads DVKVTQSSRYLVKRTGEKVFLECVQDMDHENMFWYRQDPGLGLRLIYFSYDVKMKEKGDIPEGYSVSREKKERFSLILESASTNQTSMYLCASSLGAPSSYEQYFGPGTRLTVT.

The V and J genes are TRBV9 and TRBJ2-7, with D maybe TRBD2 (5 bases). The CDR3 runs to 13 residues. The V end was cut by 3 bases, the J end by 4 bases, with 11 bases between. Germline V CDR1 and CDR2: SGDLS, YYNGEE. This CDR3 is CASSALSGYEQYF. The CDR3 DNA reads TGTGCCAGCAGCGCGCTAAGCGGTTACGAGCAGTACTTC.

The V gene is TRBV7-2, the J gene TRBJ1-6, with unresolved D. V lost 5 bases and J lost 10, with 9 bases in between. Germline CDR1 SGHTA, CDR2 FQGNSA. There are 12 residues in the CDR3. The CDR3 nucleotides are TGTGCCAGCAGCCCACGGTTGTCACCCCTCCACTTT. It translates to CASSPRLSPLHF.

The gene calls are TRBV11-2 and TRBJ2-5; 7 bases agree with TRBD2. CDR1 is SGHAT, CDR2 FQNNGV, per germline. This CDR3 is built from 13 residues. J gave up 5 bases and V 5 bases, and 5 bases lay outside the gene matches. The CDR3 DNA sequence: TGTGCCAGCAGCCCCGGGGGGTGGGAGACCCAGTACTTC. Translation: CASSPGGWETQYF.

V is TRBV19 and J is TRBJ1-5; TRBD1 agrees at 9 bases. Germline V CDR1 and CDR2: LNHDA, SQIVND (reference sequence). The V and J ends lost 5 bases and 0 bases, in that order; junction bases with no gene match: 11. This CDR3 region has 18 residues. CDR3 sequence reads: CASSVFGTGTGSNQPQHF. The DNA for the CDR3 is TGTGCCAGTAGTGTGTTTGGGACAGGGACGGGTAGCAATCAGCCCCAGCATTTT.

The V gene is TRBV11-1, the J gene TRBJ1-2, with D perhaps matching TRBD1 (5 bases). Trimming removed 1 base at V and 4 bases at J, with 13 bases between. This CDR3 contains 15 residues. CDR1 is SGHAT and CDR2 is FQDESV in the germline V gene (reference sequence). CDR3 in amino acids: CASSLGWGPGYGYTF. The CDR3 coding sequence is TGTGCCAGCAGCTTAGGTTGGGGCCCAGGCTATGGCTACACCTTC.

The chain couples TRBV2 to TRBJ1-2; tentatively, D is TRBD1 (6 bases). The length of the CDR3 is 14 residues. CDR1 and CDR2 from the germline V gene are SNHLY and FYNNEI. Trimming cost V 6 bases and J 0 bases, with 11 bases left between them. CDR3 residues: CASRHDRTNYGYTF. CDR3 coding DNA: TGTGCCAGCAGACATGACAGGACTAACTATGGCTACACCTTC.

As DNA, the CDR3 is TGTGCCAGCAGCTTAACGGTTGGACTCCGAGAGGACACCATATATTTT. The encoded protein is CASSLTVGLREDTIYF. The gene calls are TRBV7-6 and TRBJ1-3; no clear D. Trimming took 2 bases from V and 8 from J, leaving 19 bases between them. The CDR3 has 16 amino acids. Germline loops: CDR1 SGHVS, CDR2 FNYEAQ.

This chain joins TRBV6-4 and TRBJ2-6, with D hard to call. Between the trimmed V and J ends, which lost 8 bases and 0 bases, there was a span of 5 bases. Germline V lookup: CDR1 MRHNA, CDR2 SNTAGT. There are 13 residues in the CDR3. The CDR3: CASGGSGANVLTF. In nucleotides, the CDR3 is TGTGCCAGCGGCGGCTCTGGGGCCAACGTCCTGACTTTC.

This clone was recorded a few times. Other DNA sequences in the same sample also yield this CDR3. The chain uses TRBV5-1 and TRBJ2-7; possible D gene TRBD2, 5 bases. Trimming took 0 bases from V and 3 from J, leaving 7 bases between them. From germline, CDR1 is SGHRS and CDR2 YFSETQ. This CDR3 has 13 residues. The CDR3 sequence is CASSLGRDYEQYF. CDR3 coding DNA: TGCGCCAGCAGCTTGGGTCGGGACTACGAGCAGTACTTC.

A single count supports this clone. This sequence joins TRBV27 and TRBJ1-1; 9 bases are shared with TRBD1. With 7 bases clipped from V and 6 bases from J, the junction kept 9 bases outside the gene matches. CDR1 and CDR2 (germline): MNHEY, SMNVEV (reference sequence). The CDR3 runs 14 residues. The CDR3 spells CASKWDREGSEAFF. CDR3 sequence (DNA): TGTGCCAGCAAATGGGACAGGGAAGGATCTGAAGCTTTCTTT.

The rearrangement joins TRBV9 to TRBJ2-5; 10 bases align to TRBD2. The V segment lost 3 bases and the J segment 1 base; nucleotides outside the gene matches: 3. Germline CDR1 is SGDLS and CDR2 is YYNGEE. This CDR3 comprises 15 residues. The CDR3 protein is CASSASGGLQETQYF. The CDR3 nucleotides are TGTGCCAGCAGCGCTAGCGGGGGCCTCCAAGAGACCCAGTACTTC.

The chain links TRBV29-1 to TRBJ2-7; D gene uncertain. The CDR3 contains 11 residues. The V gene's germline CDR1 is SQVTM and CDR2 ANQGSEA. The CDR3 region has the DNA TGCAGTGCAGGTCGGTCCGGCGAGCAGTACTTC. Translating gives CSAGRSGEQYF.

This rearrangement joins TRBV7-8 to TRBJ2-5, with 10 bases matching TRBD2. V gave up 4 bases and J gave up 2 bases; unmatched junction bases: 7. This CDR3 region has 16 residues. CDR1 is SGHVS, CDR2 FQNEAQ, per germline. This CDR3 is CASSSIAGGEQETQYF. DNA of the CDR3: TGTGCCAGCAGCTCAATAGCGGGGGGCGAGCAAGAGACCCAGTACTTC. Using reference TRBV7-8 and TRBJ2-5 for the parts outside the CDR3, the full variable domain is GAGVSQSPRYKVAKRGQDVALRCDPISGHVSLFWYQQALGQGPEFLTYFQNEAQLDKSGLPSDRFFAERPEGSVSTLKIQRTQQEDSAVYLCASSSIAGGEQETQYFGPGTRLLVL.

The chain has TRBV2 and TRBJ1-5, with TRBD1 matching over 7 bases. Trimming cost V 8 bases and J 6 bases; bases outside gene matches: 7. Germline V gene sequence: CDR1 SNHLY, CDR2 FYNNEI. This CDR3 has 13 amino acids. CDR3 sequence (DNA): TGTGCCAGCCAGGACAGGCCCACTCAGCCCCAGCATTTT. Residues: CASQDRPTQPQHF.

The chain carries TRBV2 and TRBJ2-4, with D perhaps TRBD1 (6 bases). Germline CDR1 is SNHLY and CDR2 is FYNNEI. The CDR3 is 16 residues long. V lost 6 bases and J lost 1, with 16 bases in between. Written as DNA, the CDR3 is TGTGCCAGCAGCTTAACAGGGTCGGGGGCCAAAAACATTCAGTACTTC. Its protein is CASSLTGSGAKNIQYF.

This clone was detected a few times. V and J are TRBV13 and TRBJ2-7; 15 bases are shared with TRBD2. Germline trimming cut 6 bases from V and 2 bases from J; bases unmatched to any gene: 5. Germline-derived CDR1 and CDR2 are PRHDT and FYEKMQ (reference sequence). The CDR3 has 16 residues. CDR3 DNA sequence: TGTGCCAGCAGTCCAGGACTAGCGGGGGGGCCCTACGAGCAGTACTTC. Protein: CASSPGLAGGPYEQYF.

This rearrangement joins TRBV18 to TRBJ1-5; 12 bases agree with TRBD1. Germline V gene data show CDR1 as KGHSH and CDR2 as LQKENI. With 0 bases clipped from V and 7 bases from J, the junction kept 4 bases outside the gene matches. The CDR3 runs to 16 residues. The CDR3 DNA follows: TGTGCCAGCTCACCACCGGGACAGGGGGCTGGGCAGCCCCAGCATTTT. Its protein is CASSPPGQGAGQPQHF.

The CDR3 sequence: CSVEGTGVEQFF. The DNA of the CDR3 is TGCAGCGTTGAGGGGACAGGGGTTGAGCAGTTCTTC. The chain is built from TRBV29-1 and TRBJ2-1; 10 positions match TRBD1. The trim removed 3 bases at V and 9 bases at J, leaving 2 bases unmatched. This CDR3 is built from 12 residues. The germline V gene has CDR1 SQVTM and CDR2 ANQGSEA.

J is TRBJ2-2 and V is TRBV6-5, with 7 bases aligning to TRBD1. Unmatched junction bases numbered 4, after V lost 5 bases and J lost 7 bases. The CDR3 spans 13 residues. Germline V gene sequence: CDR1 MNHEY, CDR2 SVGAGI. The CDR3 DNA follows: TGTGCCAGCAGTAAACAGGGGATCGGGGAGCTGTTTTTT. This sequence encodes CASSKQGIGELFF.

J is TRBJ2-1 and V is TRBV7-6, with 9 positions matching TRBD2. Germline CDR1 SGHVS, CDR2 FNYEAQ. The V segment lost 5 bases and the J segment 9 bases; nucleotides outside the gene matches: 14. There are 16 residues in the CDR3. The CDR3: CASSLNLAGSVGEQFF. The CDR3 DNA is TGTGCCAGCAGCCTAAACCTAGCGGGATCCGTTGGTGAGCAGTTCTTC.

The chain links TRBV11-2 to TRBJ2-7; 9 bases fit TRBD2. Germline trimming cut 5 bases from V and 2 bases from J; bases unmatched to any gene: 7. Germline CDR1 and CDR2: SGHAT and FQNNGV. CDR3 length: 15 residues. The CDR3 coding sequence is TGTGCCAGCAGCCCGCTAGCGGGGAAAACCTACGAGCAGTACTTC. Translating it yields CASSPLAGKTYEQYF.

V is TRBV15 and J is TRBJ2-1; D unresolved. The germline CDR1 and CDR2 sequences are LNHNV and YYDKDF (reference sequence). There are 13 residues in the CDR3. Deletions cut 5 bases from V and 6 bases from J, with 11 bases between. The CDR3: CATSFQESNEQFF. The CDR3 DNA reads TGTGCCACCAGCTTTCAGGAAAGCAATGAGCAGTTCTTC.

Comments on this clone: The sample has other DNA sequences that encode this CDR3 too. This chain connects TRBV5-1 to TRBJ2-2; 8 positions match TRBD2. With 3 bases clipped from V and 2 bases from J, the junction kept 6 bases outside the gene matches. Germline CDR1 and CDR2: SGHRS and YFSETQ. This CDR3 contains 16 residues. This CDR3 is CASSSGLAGNTGELFF. The CDR3 nucleotides read TGCGCCAGCAGCTCTGGACTAGCAGGAAACACCGGGGAGCTGTTTTTT.

The rearrangement links TRBV6-6 to TRBJ2-7, with 10 bases that match TRBD1. The CDR3 spans 16 residues. V trimming: 1 base; J trimming: 0 bases; junction bases outside the gene matches: 3. The germline gives CDR1 MNHNY, CDR2 SVGAGI (reference sequence). CDR3 loop: CASSYLGQGVSYEQYF. Written as DNA, the CDR3 is TGTGCCAGCAGTTACTTAGGACAGGGGGTCTCCTACGAGCAGTACTTC.

This clone was counted only a few times. The chain is built from TRBV2 and TRBJ2-3, with 12 positions matching TRBD2. CDR1 and CDR2 (germline): SNHLY, FYNNEI. V gave up 6 bases and J gave up 0 bases; unmatched junction bases: 7. This CDR3 has 17 residues. The CDR3 reads CASRNPSGGGSTDTQYF. The CDR3 region has the DNA TGTGCCAGCAGGAACCCTAGCGGGGGGGGTAGCACAGATACGCAGTATTTT.

The V gene is TRBV7-9, the J gene TRBJ1-5, with TRBD1 identical over 12 bases. J gave up 6 bases and V 5 bases, and 8 bases lay outside the gene matches. This CDR3 has 16 amino acids. CDR1 and CDR2 from the germline V gene are SEHNR and FQNEAQ (reference sequence). CDR3 residues: CASSQGTGGFLQPQHF. The CDR3 coding sequence is TGTGCCAGCAGCCAAGGGACAGGGGGCTTTCTTCAGCCCCAGCATTTT.